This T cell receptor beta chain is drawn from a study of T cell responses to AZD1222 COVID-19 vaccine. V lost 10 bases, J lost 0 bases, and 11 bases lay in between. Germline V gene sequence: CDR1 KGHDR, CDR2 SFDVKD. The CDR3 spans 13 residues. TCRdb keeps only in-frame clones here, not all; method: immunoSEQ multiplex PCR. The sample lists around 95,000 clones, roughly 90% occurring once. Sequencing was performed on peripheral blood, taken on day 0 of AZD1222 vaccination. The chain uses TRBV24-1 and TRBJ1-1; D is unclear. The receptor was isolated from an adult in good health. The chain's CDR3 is CATNQRVNTEAFF. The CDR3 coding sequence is TGTGCCACGAACCAGAGGGTGAACACTGAAGCTTTCTTT.